The 23 T cell receptor beta chains below were found in one sample sequenced in a study of CD8+ T cells in alopecia areata. Extraction of RNA preceded its reverse transcription into cDNA, which served as the sequencing template. Profiling relied on immunoSEQ multiplex PCR, and the TCRdb table lists in-frame clones only, not all of them. The table has hundreds of thousands of clones, 67% seen once. The sequencing here drew on CD4+ T cells sorted from blood, taken at week 0. These TCRs come from a human donor with alopecia areata.

To note about this clone: The sample has other DNA sequences that encode this CDR3 too. The V gene is TRBV5-4, the J gene TRBJ2-3; no clear D. V shed 3 bases and J shed 0 bases, with 14 bases lying between them. This CDR3 spans 16 amino acids. Germline lookup yields CDR1 SGHNT and CDR2 YYREEE (reference sequence). The CDR3: CASSWGLAGSTDTQYF. As DNA, the CDR3 is TGTGCCAGCAGCTGGGGATTAGCTGGGAGCACAGATACGCAGTATTTT.

This chain joins TRBV30 and TRBJ1-1; possible D gene TRBD1, 6 bases. The CDR3 runs 13 residues. The V end lost 4 bases, the J end lost 4 bases, and 13 bases lay between the germline ends. The germline V gene has CDR1 GTSNPN and CDR2 SVGIG (reference sequence). The CDR3 loop is CAWTHGGLTEAFF. The CDR3, as DNA: TGTGCCTGGACCCACGGGGGCCTCACTGAAGCTTTCTTT. Full variable domain (missing parts from reference TRBV30 and TRBJ1-1): SQTIHQWPATLVQPVGSPLSLECTVEGTSNPNLYWYRQAAGRGLQLLFYSVGIGQISSEVPQNLSASRPQDRQFILSSKKLLLSDSGFYLCAWTHGGLTEAFFGQGTRLTVV.

The V gene is TRBV6-4, the J gene TRBJ1-6; no clear D gene. Germline V gene lookup returns CDR1 MRHNA and CDR2 SNTAGT. V was cut by 3 bases and J by 3 bases, with 9 bases left in between. This CDR3 is 15 amino acids long. The CDR3 DNA follows: TGTGCCAGCAGTGAGGCCCCGGGCTATAATTCACCCCTCCACTTT. Encoded protein: CASSEAPGYNSPLHF.

The chain has TRBV28 and TRBJ2-5; D is tentatively TRBD1 or TRBD2 (5 bases each). This CDR3 has 14 amino acids. Trimming removed 7 bases at V and 2 bases at J, with 14 bases between. Germline V lookup: CDR1 MDHEN, CDR2 SYDVKM. The CDR3 DNA reads as TGTGCCAGCACCTTGGGACGGCTTCAAGAGACCCAGTACTTC. Amino acids: CASTLGRLQETQYF.

CDR3 bases: TGCAGCGCCGTGGGTCTCACAGATACGCAGTATTTT. Its protein is CSAVGLTDTQYF. This sequence joins TRBV29-1 and TRBJ2-3; no reliable D call. CDR3 length: 12 residues. CDR1 SQVTM and CDR2 ANQGSEA come from the germline V gene. V gave up 7 bases and J gave up 2 bases, with 10 bases separating them.

The chain is built from TRBV19 and TRBJ2-1, with no clear D. Trimming pared 4 bases from V and 7 bases from J, leaving 8 bases between. The CDR3 loop spans 12 amino acids. From germline, CDR1 is LNHDA and CDR2 SQIVND (reference sequence). The DNA for the CDR3 is TGTGCCAGTAGTAGAACGGCGAATGAGCAGTTCTTC. The encoded protein is CASSRTANEQFF.

The V call is TRBV7-2, the J call TRBJ1-2, with D unresolved. Germline V CDR1 and CDR2: SGHTA, FQGNSA. V was clipped by 3 bases and J by 8 bases, with 28 bases between them. The CDR3 totals 18 residues. Here the CDR3 reads CASSFGIGRLFYKQGYTF. In DNA form, the CDR3 reads TGTGCCAGCAGCTTTGGGATTGGACGGCTATTCTACAAGCAGGGCTACACCTTC.

The rearrangement links TRBV29-1 to TRBJ1-1; tentative D call: TRBD1 (5 bases). V lost 4 bases, J lost 4 bases, and 13 bases lay in between. Germline lookup yields CDR1 SQVTM and CDR2 ANQGSEA. This CDR3 spans 13 amino acids. The CDR3 here is CSVVLSGITEAFF. The CDR3 DNA sequence: TGCAGCGTTGTTCTTTCAGGGATCACTGAAGCTTTCTTT. The full variable domain, rest sourced from reference TRBV29-1 and TRBJ1-1, is SAVISQKPSRDICQRGTSLTIQCQVDSQVTMMFWYRQQPGQSLTLIATANQGSEATYESGFVIDKFPISRPNLTFSTLTVSNMSPEDSSIYLCSVVLSGITEAFFGQGTRLTVV.

This clone was detected only once. The rearrangement joins TRBV29-1 to TRBJ1-3; D is perhaps TRBD1 (5 bases). In germline, CDR1 is SQVTM, CDR2 ANQGSEA. The CDR3 is 12 residues long. V gave up 3 bases and J gave up 6 bases, with 9 bases separating them. Here the CDR3 reads CSVDGGSNTIYF. The CDR3 DNA sequence: TGCAGCGTTGACGGGGGATCAAACACCATATATTTT.

This clone was observed a few times. The chain uses TRBV11-2 and TRBJ1-2, with 7 positions matching TRBD1. The CDR3 is 16 amino acids. The ends lost 2 bases at V and 7 bases at J; junction bases unmatched: 13. Looked up from germline, CDR1 is SGHAT and CDR2 is FQNNGV. CDR3 sequence: CASSLLLSTGFSGYTF. The DNA of the CDR3 is TGTGCCAGCAGCTTACTCCTATCGACAGGGTTTAGTGGCTACACCTTC.

The V gene is TRBV29-1, the J gene TRBJ2-5; no definite D call. Germline-derived CDR1 and CDR2 are SQVTM and ANQGSEA. CDR3 length: 12 amino acids. The V and J ends lost 3 bases and 1 base respectively, with 6 bases between them. CDR3 loop: CSVDYSQETQYF. For the CDR3, the DNA is TGCAGCGTTGATTACAGCCAAGAGACCCAGTACTTC.

The CDR3 loop is CASSQGDRADQPQHF. CDR3 coding DNA: TGTGCCAGCAGCCAAGGCGACAGAGCCGATCAGCCCCAGCATTTT. The V call is TRBV14, the J call TRBJ1-5, with D tentatively TRBD1 (5 bases). The length of the CDR3 is 15 residues. V was pared by 1 base and J by 5 bases, with 12 bases between. Germline CDR1 reads SGHDN; CDR2 reads FVKESK.

J is TRBJ2-6 and V is TRBV29-1, with D uncertain. The CDR3 consists of 14 residues. CDR1 SQVTM and CDR2 ANQGSEA come from the germline V gene. V dropped 5 bases and J dropped 6 bases, with 14 bases sitting between them. In nucleotides, the CDR3 is TGCAGCGTTTCGGACCTTCCAGCGGCCAACGTCCTGACTTTC. Its protein is CSVSDLPAANVLTF.

The chain is built from TRBV4-2 and TRBJ2-1, with no clear D. The CDR3 covers 14 residues. Trimming removed 0 bases at V and 10 bases at J, with 13 bases between. Germline CDR1 is LGHNA and CDR2 is YNFKEQ. CDR3 region: CASSQDRVRGEQFF. CDR3 DNA: TGTGCCAGCAGCCAAGATAGGGTGCGTGGAGAGCAGTTCTTC.

This clone was recorded only once. The chain combines TRBV7-9 with TRBJ2-7; D is possibly TRBD1 (6 bases). Germline-derived CDR1 and CDR2 are SEHNR and FQNEAQ (reference sequence). Trimming removed 3 bases from V and 6 bases from J, with 12 bases in between. The CDR3 is 13 amino acids. In nucleotides, the CDR3 is TGTGCCAGCAGCTTCGTAGCAGGGGTCGAGCAGTACTTC. This gives the protein CASSFVAGVEQYF.

DNA of the CDR3: TGTGCCTGGAATCAGGATTCTGGAAACACCATATATTTT. Its protein is CAWNQDSGNTIYF. The V gene is TRBV30, the J gene TRBJ1-3; no firm D call. This CDR3 comprises 13 residues. The germline V gene has CDR1 GTSNPN and CDR2 SVGIG (reference sequence). V was shortened by 4 bases and J by 1 base, with 8 bases between the two germline ends.

The V and J genes are TRBV7-2 and TRBJ2-1, with 7 bases that match TRBD2. V was pared by 1 base and J by 10 bases, with 1 base of the junction left unmatched. CDR1 is SGHTA and CDR2 is FQGNSA in the germline V gene. The CDR3 sequence is 12 residues long. The CDR3 bases are TGTGCCAGCAGCTTAGTGGGACTAGAGCAGTTCTTC. Its translation is CASSLVGLEQFF.

In this sample, this clone turned up once. The chain is built from TRBV5-1 and TRBJ1-2, with TRBD1 identical over 8 bases. Germline V gene data show CDR1 as SGHRS and CDR2 as YFSETQ. The CDR3 runs to 15 residues. V shed 4 bases, J shed 0 bases, and the junction held 5 bases outside the gene matches. The CDR3 protein is CASSLGQATNYGYTF. The DNA of the CDR3 is TGCGCCAGCAGCCTGGGACAGGCTACTAACTATGGCTACACCTTC.

This chain connects TRBV30 to TRBJ1-2, with 10 bases identical to TRBD1. After removal of 2 bases from V and 5 bases from J, the junction contained 2 bases not matched to a gene. This CDR3 comprises 13 residues. Germline V CDR1 and CDR2: GTSNPN, SVGIG (reference sequence). CDR3: CAWSPGQGYGYTF. Here the CDR3 DNA reads TGTGCCTGGAGTCCGGGACAGGGGTATGGCTACACCTTC.

The DNA for the CDR3 is TGTGCCAGCAGTTCCCGGGACGGCTATAATCAGCCCCAGCATTTT. This sequence encodes CASSSRDGYNQPQHF. The gene calls are TRBV27 and TRBJ1-5, with D perhaps matching TRBD1 (5 bases). The germline V gene has CDR1 MNHEY and CDR2 SMNVEV (reference sequence). Trimming removed 4 bases at V and 4 bases at J, with 14 bases between. CDR3 size: 15 residues.

The chain joins TRBV2 to TRBJ1-2; 7 bases are a match to TRBD1. The J segment lost 6 bases and the V segment lost 5 bases, leaving 6 bases of the junction unmatched. The CDR3 is 13 amino acids. Germline loops: CDR1 SNHLY, CDR2 FYNNEI. CDR3 sequence: CASSQTGTDGYTF. CDR3 coding DNA: TGTGCCAGCAGTCAGACAGGGACGGATGGCTACACCTTC.

The J gene is TRBJ2-7, the V gene TRBV23-1, with a tentative D call TRBD2 (6 bases). TRBV23-1 is known as an ORF, though its function is uncertain. The CDR3 has 13 amino acids. Deletions cut 2 bases from V and 7 bases from J, with 12 bases between. Here the CDR3 reads CASSQRKGLEQYF. CDR3 in DNA: TGCGCCAGCAGTCAACGGAAGGGACTTGAGCAGTACTTC.

This clone is a singleton in its sample. V gene TRBV5-6 combines with J gene TRBJ2-5; D may be TRBD1 or TRBD2 (5 bases each). Germline V lookup: CDR1 SGHDT, CDR2 YYEEEE. V lost 2 bases to trimming and J lost 5 bases, with 13 bases between them. This CDR3 has 14 residues. The CDR3 reads CASSLTGPGETQYF. DNA for the CDR3: TGTGCCAGCAGCTTAACAGGTCCGGGGGAGACCCAGTACTTC.